Listed below are T cell receptor beta chains from one sample, sequenced in a study of blood T cell repertoires in COVID-19. This table comes from immunoSEQ multiplex PCR, and its TCRdb copy is limited to in-frame clones, with some not included. The table records 85,000 to 100,000 clones, 84% of them present only once. Sequences were obtained from peripheral blood. The source is a human donor in a cohort sampled during active COVID-19. CDR3s include the opening cysteine and the closing phenylalanine or tryptophan. A D gene is named only where the DNA matches it firmly.

V gene	J gene	D gene	CDR3 DNA	CDR3 protein
TRBV2	TRBJ2-1	-	TGTGCCAGCAAAACTGAGGGTGAGCAGTTCTTC	CASKTEGEQFF
TRBV5-1	TRBJ2-5	-	TGCGCCAGCAGCTTGGAAGCGACCGGGGTTGGGGAGACCCAGTACTTC	CASSLEATGVGETQYF
TRBV3-1/TRBV3-2	TRBJ1-2	-	TGTGCCAGCAGCCTTCAACAGACTAACTATGGCTACACCTTC	CASSLQQTNYGYTF
TRBV7-3	TRBJ2-5	-	TGTGCCAGCAGAGAGGGTCCAGGCTCACAAGAGACCCAGTACTTC	CASREGPGSQETQYF
TRBV27	TRBJ1-1	-	TGTGCCAGCAGTTCAACCAGCCCGGGACACGCGAACACTGAAGCTTTCTTT	CASSSTSPGHANTEAFF
TRBV18	TRBJ1-1	-	TGTGCCAGCTCACCGAGGACAGCCGGAGGCACTGAAGCTTTCTTT	CASSPRTAGGTEAFF
TRBV18	TRBJ2-3	TRBD2	TGTGCCAGCTCAGTCGGGACTAGCGGGAGTACAGATACGCAGTATTTT	CASSVGTSGSTDTQYF
TRBV19	TRBJ1-5	TRBD1	TGTGCCAGTAGTATAGATCTCCTTGACAGGGGATTTAGCAATCAGCCCCAGCATTTT	CASSIDLLDRGFSNQPQHF
TRBV29-1	TRBJ2-5	-	TGCAGCGTCCAGGTAACAGTAAGAGAGACCCAGTACTTC	CSVQVTVRETQYF
TRBV4-1	TRBJ2-1	TRBD2	TGCGCCAGCAGCCAAGCCACGACTAGCGGGAGATACGATGAGCAGTTCTTC	CASSQATTSGRYDEQFF
TRBV9	TRBJ1-2	-	TGTGCCAGCAGCGTAGCCCTTTCCAACTATGGCTACACCTTC	CASSVALSNYGYTF
TRBV5-1	TRBJ2-3	TRBD2	TGCGCCAGCAGCTTGGGAACTAGCGGAGATACGCAGTATTTT	CASSLGTSGDTQYF
TRBV28	TRBJ1-4	-	TGTGCCAGCGGCACGGGAGCAACTAATGAAAAACTGTTTTTT	CASGTGATNEKLFF
TRBV7-6	TRBJ2-1	TRBD2	TGTGCCAGCAGCTTTAGCGGGATCCCCAATGAGCAGTTCTTC	CASSFSGIPNEQFF
TRBV12-5	TRBJ2-1	TRBD2	TGTGCTAGTGGTTTGGTGGGGGGGGACAATGAGCAGTTCTTC	CASGLVGGDNEQFF
TRBV2	TRBJ1-4	-	TGTGCCAGCAAAAGAAGTCCCGCTCAGAATGAAAAACTGTTTTTT	CASKRSPAQNEKLFF
TRBV7-2	TRBJ2-7	-	TGTGCCAGCAGCTTAGCGGGCGCAGGGGCCCACGAGCAGTACTTC	CASSLAGAGAHEQYF
TRBV10-1	TRBJ2-1	TRBD2	TGCGCCAGCAGTGAGCAACTAGCGGGAGGGTTCTACAATGAGCAGTTCTTC	CASSEQLAGGFYNEQFF
TRBV11-2	TRBJ2-3	-	TGTGCCAGCAGCTTATTCGGACTTAGCACAGATACGCAGTATTTT	CASSLFGLSTDTQYF
TRBV29-1	TRBJ2-5	-	TGCAGCGCGGCAGGGGCGCGGGTAGAGACCCAGTACTTC	CSAAGARVETQYF
TRBV7-3	TRBJ1-6	TRBD1	TGTGCCAGCAGCTTAGGCGGACAGGTTAATTCACCCCTCCACTTT	CASSLGGQVNSPLHF
TRBV14	TRBJ2-5	-	TGTGCCAGCAGCCAAGATAAGGGGAAGGGAGAGACCCAGTACTTC	CASSQDKGKGETQYF
TRBV3-1/TRBV3-2	TRBJ2-7	-	TGTGCCAGCAGCCAAACTCGGTCCTCCTACGAGCAGTACTTC	CASSQTRSSYEQYF
TRBV5-1	TRBJ2-2	-	TGCGCATCAGGACCAGGGGTCGGTAGTCCCGGGGAGCTGTTTTTT	CASGPGVGSPGELFF